This T cell receptor (beta chain) was identified in a study of identical twins (TCRdb year 2016). About the study as a whole: To test whether fetal clonotypes persist, the study used deep sequencing on TCR alpha and beta repertoires from monozygotic twins, unrelated adults of various ages, and cord blood. To rule out contamination, the twin experiments were replicated at different times with different library preparation protocols. What the authors observed across the whole study: Out-of-frame TCR alpha sequences shared between twins showed an excess of low generation-probability sequences compared with coincidental sharing between unrelated individuals. In monozygotic twins, out-of-frame TCR alpha sharing was systematically underestimated by recombination models, although the models agreed with sharing between unrelated individuals. Because the same donors could not be followed over many years, the conclusions relied on cross-sectional statistical analysis. Abundant cord blood beta clonotypes had fewer insertions, young adult naive repertoires showed a similar but weaker trend, and memory repertoires showed no such trend. In beta out-of-frame sequences, excess twin sharing was weaker, because having fewer shared sequences lowered the signal-to-noise ratio. Zero-insertion analyses could be partly confounded by invariant T cells such as MAIT and iNKT, though diverse VJ usage argued against such confounding for most clonotypes.

All donors were healthy Caucasians. Three pairs of female monozygotic twins, all aged about 18 to 30 years, made up the twin cohort. Positive isolation kits from Invitrogen were used to isolate the CD4+ and CD8+ T cell populations. In this sample, this clonotype turned up a few times. Its antigen specificity is not known. No base-level quality is on record; no much larger clone is a single base apart. Per the germline V gene (reference sequence), LNHDA is the CDR1 and SQIVND is the CDR2. Measured from the cysteine to the phenylalanine, the CDR3 is 15 residues long. Only CDR3 DNA is held: 45 bases, read in frame from base 1. Between the V and J ends, shortened by 6 bases and 3 bases respectively, the junction contains 17 bases. The library was built by means of 5' RACE. The reads were generated on an Illumina HiSeq 2000. A universal primer binding site was added through template switching, and the final cDNA carried a unique molecular identifier so that TCR cDNA molecules could be counted accurately. Specific primers in the conserved constant-segment region were used to synthesize first-strand cDNA for the TCR alpha and beta chains. To control for contamination, every cDNA library carried two barcodes: a SMART-Mk sample barcode plus Illumina barcodes. TruSeq adapter sequences along with Illumina sample barcodes were introduced in two successive PCR steps. Sequencing of the TCR alpha and beta cDNA libraries was done on the Illumina HiSeq platform using custom primers. The paper's data handling went like this. MiGEC processed the raw reads to extract unique molecular identifiers, while MiXCR was used to determine the CDR3 positions. For each individual, recombination models were inferred using an EM algorithm with the repgenHMM and IGoR tools. The analysis of shared clonotypes was done with the tcR package in R, with sharing normalized by the product of cloneset sizes. Out-of-frame nonproductive sequences were analyzed to study raw recombination free of thymic and clonal selection effects. TCRdb reprocessed the public reads (quality trimming at Q25 with fastp, clone calling with MiXCR) and kept in-frame beta chains. Each record represents a unique CDR3 protein, reported with the most common genes and DNA among its rows. The V and J calls, along with clone size, are taken from TCRdb and not from the paper's own processing. Within this sample are 200,000 to 250,000 distinct CDR3 sequences, with around 6.5% of them counted one time only. The ten largest clones take up 13% to 15% of the sample.

This sample was also put to use in a study of T cells expressing NK-cell markers. As the second study states: Three sorted T-cell subsets (CD3+CD56+NKG2C+, CD3+CD56+NKG2C- and CD3+CD56-NKG2C+) from under 10 donors had their TCR beta-chain repertoires profiled. Among the eight sequenced donors, seven were HCMV-seropositive and one was HCMV-seronegative. In several experiments an anti-gammadeltaTCR antibody was added to restrict sorting to alphabetaTCR-expressing T cells. In 5 to 7 donors, the dominant CD3+CD56+NKG2C+ clonotypes were found to rank among the top 10 CD8+ clonotypes and to make up about 1.0-7.5% of CD8+ T cells. Those dominant clonotypes were again the most abundant among CD3+CD56-NKG2C+ cells in a handful of donors, at about 28.3-65%. Whether the expanded NKG2C-expressing T cell clones were specific for HCMV antigens was left unclear. The study sequenced eight donors, all healthy volunteers chosen at random: three men and five women. A commercial ELISA kit detecting HCMV-specific IgG in serum was used to determine HCMV serostatus. Reads were demultiplexed and grouped by UMI with MIGEC, and clonotypes were assembled and quantified with MiTCR. Only TCR cDNA sequences supported by at least two reads were kept to exclude erroneous sequences. The tcR package was used for downstream repertoire analysis, with clonotypes matched between fractions based on CDR3 nucleotide sequence plus V segment. VDJmatch was used to annotate antigen specificity against VDJdb, with one amino acid substitution in CDR3 permitted.

The TCR originated in a woman aged 18 to 35 in good health. Recombination connected TRBV19 to TRBJ1-2, with the D gene not confidently named. Sequenced: CD8+ T cells sorted from blood. The CDR3 region: CASRLGELSYYGYTF. The DNA sequence is as follows: TGTGCCAGTAGATTGGGAGAACTCAGCTACTATGGCTACACCTTC.